This TCR beta chain was retrieved from a study of Ad26.COV2.S vaccination and SARS-CoV-2 variants. Study details: Donor was assigned to the Ad26.COV2.S arm of trial COV1001. Ad26.COV2.S was injected intramuscularly once or twice, 56 days apart. Study findings and constraints: Spike-specific TCR breadth was greater after Ad26.COV2.S than placebo.

Regarding this clone: The antigen is unknown.

CDR1 and CDR2 from the germline V gene are SEHNR and FQNEAQ (reference sequence). Unmatched junction bases numbered 1, after V lost 1 base and J lost 0 bases. The CDR3 runs to 16 residues. Treatment in this sample: 15 to 20 received Ad26.COV2.S at low or high dose, single or two shots; roughly five received placebo; per-sample allocation not given. Following the first vaccine or placebo injection, samples were taken on day 63. At a Boston site, the person donating was an adult of 18-55 years. Profiled with immunoSEQ multiplex PCR; TCRdb holds only in-frame clones, not every one. The sample has 400,000 to 450,000 clones, around 91% seen once; the top ten hold about 4.1%.

This sequence was found in a person aged 18-60 years who received the Ad26.COV2.S COVID-19 vaccine or a placebo. The rearrangement links TRBV7-9 to TRBJ2-2, with TRBD1 identical over 8 bases. The specimen was peripheral blood, collected in a trial of Ad26.COV2.S vaccine versus placebo. In DNA, the CDR3 is TGTGCCAGCAGCTTAGAACAGGGGGCGAACACCGGGGAGCTGTTTTTT. Translating it yields CASSLEQGANTGELFF.